This TCR beta chain originates from a study of blood T cell dynamics during melanoma immunotherapy. General observations from the study: Whether repertoire-driving clones were melanoma-specific could not be determined.

Noted time point: pre-treatment baseline. Samples come from before therapy and from week 3 after the first blockade cycle. Clones were sequenced by immunoSEQ multiplex PCR, and TCRdb holds only the in-frame ones, with some missing. The sample has approximately 15,000 clones, approximately 81% seen once. The germline CDR1 and CDR2 sequences are SGHRS and YFSETQ. The V gene end was trimmed by 4 bases and the J gene end by 8 bases; junction bases not matched to a gene: 7. The CDR3 contains 15 residues. A word on this clone: Its antigen is not known.

This TCR came from a human donor with melanoma. Sequenced here: blood, sampled from a patient treated with checkpoint blockade. The V and J genes are TRBV5-1 and TRBJ1-4; 11 nucleotides line up with TRBD1. Written as DNA, the CDR3 is TGCGCCAGCAGCATGCCCGGGACAGGGGGGGAAAAACTGTTTTTT. Translated: CASSMPGTGGEKLFF.